The 30 T cell receptor beta chains below all came from one sample that was sequenced in a study of blood T cell repertoires in COVID-19. Sequenced by immunoSEQ multiplex PCR; TCRdb stores in-frame clones only, minus some. The sample lists a few hundred thousand clones; about 91% were seen once. Sequencing used peripheral blood. These receptors came from a woman aged 45-59 years with COVID-19, enrolled during active disease.

The chain uses TRBV19 and TRBJ1-5, with 7 bases fitting TRBD1. V trimming: 6 bases; J trimming: 6 bases; junction bases outside the gene matches: 8. Germline assignment: CDR1 LNHDA and CDR2 SQIVND (reference sequence). This CDR3 comprises 14 residues. CDR3 sequence reads: CASRMTGSLQPQHF. CDR3 coding DNA: TGTGCCAGTAGGATGACAGGGAGTCTTCAGCCCCAGCATTTT.

This chain uses TRBV30 with TRBJ2-1, with 13 bases that match TRBD2. J was trimmed by 9 bases and V by 8 bases; bases with no gene match: 10. The CDR3 consists of 14 residues. CDR1 GTSNPN and CDR2 SVGIG come from the germline V gene (reference sequence). As DNA, the CDR3 is TGTGCCCGCAAACTAGCGGGGGGGCCAAGTGAGCAGTTCTTC. Its translation is CARKLAGGPSEQFF. The whole variable domain, remainder taken from reference TRBV30 and TRBJ2-1, is SQTIHQWPATLVQPVGSPLSLECTVEGTSNPNLYWYRQAAGRGLQLLFYSVGIGQISSEVPQNLSASRPQDRQFILSSKKLLLSDSGFYLCARKLAGGPSEQFFGPGTRLTVL.

The chain employs TRBV19 and TRBJ1-3; D gene uncertain. Trimming removed 6 bases at V and 0 bases at J, with 6 bases between. CDR1 is LNHDA and CDR2 is SQIVND in the germline V gene (reference sequence). CDR3 length: 13 amino acids. The CDR3 nucleotides are TGTGCCAGTAGACAGAGCTCTGGAAACACCATATATTTT. Translating gives CASRQSSGNTIYF.

In nucleotides, the CDR3 is TGCAGCGTTGAAGATCGGAAGGACGGGATCTCCTACGAGCAGTACTTC. Amino acids: CSVEDRKDGISYEQYF. This sequence joins TRBV29-1 and TRBJ2-7, with a weak D call TRBD2 (5 bases). Germline V lookup: CDR1 SQVTM, CDR2 ANQGSEA. Trimming removed 0 bases at V and 0 bases at J, with 15 bases between. The CDR3 consists of 16 residues.

J is TRBJ1-1 and V is TRBV12-5; 11 bases match TRBD1. Germline V gene sequence: CDR1 LGHNT, CDR2 FRNRAP. V gave up 7 bases and J gave up 5 bases; unmatched junction bases: 12. CDR3 size: 16 residues. CDR3 amino acids: CASAVTPGTGGTEAFF. The CDR3 DNA sequence: TGTGCTAGTGCCGTTACCCCCGGGACAGGGGGAACTGAAGCTTTCTTT. Together with reference TRBV12-5 and TRBJ1-1, the CDR3 gives the full variable domain: DARVTQTPRHKVTEMGQEVTMRCQPILGHNTVFWYRQTMMQGLELLAYFRNRAPLDDSGMPKDRFSAEMPDATLATLKIQPSEPRDSAVYFCASAVTPGTGGTEAFFGQGTRLTVV.

The chain has TRBV30 and TRBJ1-3; 7 nucleotides line up with TRBD1. Germline V CDR1 and CDR2: GTSNPN, SVGIG (reference sequence). Trimming took 8 bases from V and 0 from J; bases not matched to a gene: 7. This CDR3 is 14 amino acids long. The CDR3 is CALSTGSSGNTIYF. The CDR3 bases are TGTGCCCTTTCGACAGGGAGCTCTGGAAACACCATATATTTT. Looking up the rest from reference TRBV30 and TRBJ1-3 gives the full variable domain: SQTIHQWPATLVQPVGSPLSLECTVEGTSNPNLYWYRQAAGRGLQLLFYSVGIGQISSEVPQNLSASRPQDRQFILSSKKLLLSDSGFYLCALSTGSSGNTIYFGEGSWLTVV.

This chain uses TRBV7-8 with TRBJ2-7, with D possibly matching TRBD2 (7 bases). This CDR3 is 14 amino acids long. Trimming shortened V by 1 base and J by 5 bases, and 12 bases separated the two germline ends. Germline-derived CDR1 and CDR2 are SGHVS and FQNEAQ. The CDR3 is CASSLGGGRDEQYF. DNA for the CDR3: TGTGCCAGCAGCTTAGGGGGGGGCCGGGACGAGCAGTACTTC. Using reference TRBV7-8 and TRBJ2-7 for the parts outside the CDR3, the full variable domain is GAGVSQSPRYKVAKRGQDVALRCDPISGHVSLFWYQQALGQGPEFLTYFQNEAQLDKSGLPSDRFFAERPEGSVSTLKIQRTQQEDSAVYLCASSLGGGRDEQYFGPGTRLTVT.

The chain recombines TRBV5-5 with TRBJ1-2; 7 nucleotides align to TRBD1. This CDR3 region has 14 residues. V shed 4 bases, J shed 1 base, and the junction held 4 bases outside the gene matches. Germline lookup yields CDR1 SGHKS and CDR2 YYEKEE (reference sequence). The CDR3 bases are TGTGCCAGCAGCCCGGGACAGAGTAACTATGGCTACACCTTC. Translated, it gives CASSPGQSNYGYTF.

This chain uses TRBV11-2 with TRBJ1-1; tentatively, D is TRBD1 (5 bases). The CDR3 spans 14 residues. The V end was cut by 8 bases, the J end by 2 bases, with 15 bases between. From germline, CDR1 is SGHAT and CDR2 FQNNGV. CDR3: CASSFGRANTEAFF. CDR3 DNA sequence: TGTGCCAGCTCCTTTGGCAGGGCTAACACTGAAGCTTTCTTT.

This chain joins TRBV6-1 and TRBJ1-2; D may be TRBD1 (5 bases). The V end lost 3 bases, the J end lost 7 bases, and 15 bases lay between the germline ends. The CDR3 length is 14 residues. Germline assignment: CDR1 MNHNS and CDR2 SASEGT. CDR3 sequence reads: CASSELQGIGGYTF. In DNA form, the CDR3 reads TGTGCCAGCAGTGAGCTTCAGGGTATAGGTGGCTACACCTTC.

About this clone itself: Other nucleotide sequences in the sample specify the same CDR3. The chain couples TRBV6-5 to TRBJ1-3; unclear D gene. V lost 0 bases, J lost 4 bases, and 10 bases lay in between. Germline CDR1 MNHEY, CDR2 SVGAGI. The CDR3 has 15 residues. This CDR3 reads CASSYSTGSGNTIYF. CDR3 sequence (DNA): TGTGCCAGCAGTTACTCAACCGGGAGCGGAAACACCATATATTTT.

The CDR3: CASSSNPYEQYF. The CDR3 DNA reads TGTGCCAGCAGTTCTAATCCCTACGAGCAGTACTTC. The chain joins TRBV6-5 to TRBJ2-7; D is ambiguous. V was cut by 4 bases and J by 2 bases, with 6 bases left in between. The CDR3 runs to 12 residues. The V gene's germline CDR1 is MNHEY and CDR2 SVGAGI.

The chain carries TRBV3-1 (or the pseudogene TRBV3-2) and TRBJ2-1; 8 bases line up with TRBD2. The germline V gene encodes CDR1 LGHDT and CDR2 YNNKEL (reference sequence). The CDR3 has 14 amino acids. Trimming cost V 0 bases and J 16 bases; bases outside gene matches: 11. This chain's CDR3 is CASSQDKAGARNFF. As DNA, the CDR3 is TGTGCCAGCAGCCAAGATAAAGCGGGGGCCCGGAATTTCTTC.

V gene TRBV11-2 combines with J gene TRBJ2-1, with 9 bases fitting TRBD2. CDR3 size: 17 residues. V shed 4 bases, J shed 7 bases, and the junction held 14 bases outside the gene matches. Germline-derived CDR1 and CDR2 are SGHAT and FQNNGV. Written as DNA, the CDR3 is TGTGCCAGCAGCTCTATGACTGGCGGGGGGGCCATTAATGAGCAGTTCTTC. Its protein product is CASSSMTGGGAINEQFF.

Written as DNA, the CDR3 is TGTGCCAGCAGCAGCCAAGGGGGCACTGAAGCTTTCTTT. It translates to CASSSQGGTEAFF. This chain uses TRBV5-6 with TRBJ1-1, with D maybe TRBD1 (6 bases). The germline gives CDR1 SGHDT, CDR2 YYEEEE. The CDR3 spans 13 residues. Trimming removed 4 bases from V and 4 bases from J, with 11 bases in between.

The gene calls are TRBV12-3 or TRBV12-4 and TRBJ1-2; possibly TRBD1 for D (6 bases). The CDR3 sequence is 13 residues long. Trimming stripped 5 bases from V and 8 bases from J, with 15 bases between. For the CDR3, the DNA is TGTGCCAGCAGTCTGAGACAGGACTCGGGCTACACCTTC. It codes for CASSLRQDSGYTF.

The rearrangement links TRBV15 to TRBJ2-7; 9 bases line up with TRBD1. V lost 5 bases and J lost 4; bases outside the gene matches: 6. This CDR3 comprises 14 residues. CDR1 and CDR2 (germline): LNHNV, YYDKDF (reference sequence). CDR3 residues: CATSGRDREYEQYF. The CDR3 nucleotides are TGTGCCACCAGCGGTCGGGACAGGGAGTACGAGCAGTACTTC.

The chain employs TRBV7-3 and TRBJ2-3; 7 bases map to TRBD1. V lost 6 bases to trimming and J lost 0 bases; unmatched junction nucleotides: 3. Germline V lookup: CDR1 SGHTA, CDR2 FQGTGA. This CDR3 comprises 14 residues. The CDR3 DNA follows: TGTGCCAGCAGGAGGGGGCAGAGCACAGATACGCAGTATTTT. Its protein product is CASRRGQSTDTQYF.

The CDR3 reads CASSPRASGRSYNEQFF. The CDR3 nucleotides read TGTGCCAGCAGCCCCAGGGCTAGCGGACGATCCTACAATGAGCAGTTCTTC. V usage is TRBV4-2 and J usage is TRBJ2-1, with 7 bases aligning to TRBD2. The CDR3 has 17 residues. Germline CDR1 is LGHNA and CDR2 is YNFKEQ. J lost 1 base, V lost 4 bases, and 10 bases had no gene match.

J is TRBJ2-5 and V is TRBV28, with D possibly being TRBD2 (5 bases). Trimming cost V 4 bases and J 5 bases, with 14 bases left between them. The germline CDR1 and CDR2 sequences are MDHEN and SYDVKM. The length of the CDR3 is 14 residues. The CDR3 reads CASSSRRGGETQYF. The DNA for the CDR3 is TGTGCCAGCAGTTCACGCCGAGGAGGTGAGACCCAGTACTTC.

The chain has TRBV6-1 and TRBJ1-2; the D is unclear. Trimming cost V 3 bases and J 8 bases, with 16 bases left between them. CDR1 and CDR2 (germline): MNHNS, SASEGT. There are 14 residues in the CDR3. CDR3 nucleotide sequence: TGTGCCAGCAGTGAGGCGGGGAGTCGCTACGGCTACACCTTC. Encoded protein: CASSEAGSRYGYTF.

The chain links TRBV27 to TRBJ1-2; D gene uncertain. The germline V and J ends were trimmed by 2 bases and 8 bases, with 21 bases remaining between them. This CDR3 comprises 16 residues. CDR1 MNHEY and CDR2 SMNVEV come from the germline V gene (reference sequence). DNA for the CDR3: TGTGCCAGCAGTTTACTCGGCGCAACCGCGCTAGGAGGCTACACCTTC. This codes for CASSLLGATALGGYTF.

V is TRBV6-1 and J is TRBJ1-3, with a weak D call TRBD1 (5 bases). Trimming stripped 1 base from V and 3 bases from J, with 10 bases between. Germline V lookup: CDR1 MNHNS, CDR2 SASEGT. The CDR3 contains 15 residues. The CDR3 sequence is CASSEVREVGNTIYF. CDR3 in DNA: TGTGCCAGCAGTGAAGTCAGGGAGGTTGGAAACACCATATATTTT.

CDR3 bases: TGTGCCACCAGTGATTGGGGACAGGGTCCTTACAATGAGCAGTTCTTC. Its translation: CATSDWGQGPYNEQFF. V and J are TRBV24-1 and TRBJ2-1; TRBD1 matches 9 bases. Germline values: CDR1 KGHDR, CDR2 SFDVKD. The length of the CDR3 is 16 residues. Losses at the gene ends were 2 bases for V and 4 bases for J; bases not matched to a gene: 5.

This sequence joins TRBV5-1 and TRBJ2-3, with D perhaps matching TRBD1 (5 bases). CDR3 size: 18 residues. Germline V gene lookup returns CDR1 SGHRS and CDR2 YFSETQ. The V and J ends lost 5 bases and 0 bases respectively, with 22 bases between them. The CDR3 DNA reads TGCGCCAGCAGTTTAGGGGTGAAGGCTTCCCCTAGCACAGATACGCAGTATTTT. As protein: CASSLGVKASPSTDTQYF.

This chain joins TRBV6-5 and TRBJ2-7; the D gene is possibly TRBD1 (6 bases). The CDR3 totals 13 residues. The V end was cut by 7 bases, the J end by 2 bases, with 12 bases between. The germline gives CDR1 MNHEY, CDR2 SVGAGI. The CDR3 DNA sequence: TGTGCCAGCAACAGGGACGGAACCTACGAGCAGTACTTC. This gives the protein CASNRDGTYEQYF.

The J gene is TRBJ1-2, the V gene TRBV20-1; D gene uncertain. Trimming cost V 5 bases and J 6 bases, with 7 bases left between them. CDR1 and CDR2 from the germline V gene are DFQATT and SNEGSKA (reference sequence). The CDR3 length is 10 residues. CDR3 coding DNA: TGCAGTGCTCCCTATGATGGCTACACCTTC. This translates into CSAPYDGYTF.

The chain has TRBV7-9 and TRBJ1-3; maybe TRBD1 (5 bases). Trimming stripped 1 base from V and 4 bases from J, with 11 bases between. The CDR3 consists of 15 residues. Germline assignment: CDR1 SEHNR and CDR2 FQNEAQ (reference sequence). CDR3 nucleotide sequence: TGTGCCAGCAGCTTAGAGGGACTAGCAGGAAACACCATATATTTT. It specifies CASSLEGLAGNTIYF.

This clone has only one observation. Relative to the germline gene, one junction end is altered; a read error may explain this. The rearrangement uses TRBV6-1 and TRBJ1-2; 7 bases agree with TRBD1. In germline, CDR1 is MNHNS, CDR2 SASEGT. This CDR3 has 20 amino acids. In nucleotides, the CDR3 is TGTGCCAGCACTGAAAGAGGGGGCTTGTTCGCGGGAAGTAAAGTTTATGGCTACACCTTC. It translates to CASTERGGLFAGSKVYGYTF.

This chain links TRBV12-5 with TRBJ2-2; D gene ambiguous. Germline V gives CDR1 LGHNT, CDR2 FRNRAP. Trimming pared 7 bases from V and 1 base from J, leaving 4 bases between. The CDR3 is made up of 12 amino acids. The CDR3 is CASAGNTGELFF. The CDR3 DNA follows: TGTGCTAGTGCAGGGAACACCGGGGAGCTGTTTTTT.